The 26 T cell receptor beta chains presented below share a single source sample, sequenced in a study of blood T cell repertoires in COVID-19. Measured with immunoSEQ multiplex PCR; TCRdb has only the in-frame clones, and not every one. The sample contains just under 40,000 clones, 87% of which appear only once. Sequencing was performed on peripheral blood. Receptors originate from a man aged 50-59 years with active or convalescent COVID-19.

The CDR3 DNA sequence: TGTGCCAGCAGTGAATATCTGACCCGGGGGGGGCGAAATGAAAAACTGTTTTTT. As protein: CASSEYLTRGGRNEKLFF. The chain employs TRBV6-1 and TRBJ1-4; a weak D match, TRBD1 (6 bases). Trimming took off 2 bases at V and 5 bases at J, with 21 bases between the two ends. The V gene's germline CDR1 is MNHNS and CDR2 SASEGT. The CDR3 consists of 18 residues.

DNA of the CDR3: TGTGCCACAGGCCGGAGCGGGGGTCAGCCCCAGCATTTT. Its protein product is CATGRSGGQPQHF. The V call is TRBV2, the J call TRBJ1-5; D perhaps matches TRBD1 (5 bases). V was pared by 10 bases and J by 6 bases, with 16 bases between. Per the germline V gene, CDR1 is SNHLY and CDR2 is FYNNEI. The CDR3 runs to 13 residues.

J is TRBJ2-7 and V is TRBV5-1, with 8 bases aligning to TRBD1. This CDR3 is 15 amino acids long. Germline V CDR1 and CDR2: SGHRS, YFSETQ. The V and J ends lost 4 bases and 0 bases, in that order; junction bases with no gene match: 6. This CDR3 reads CASSPGGQASYEQYF. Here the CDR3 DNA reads TGCGCCAGCAGCCCTGGGGGACAGGCCTCCTACGAGCAGTACTTC.

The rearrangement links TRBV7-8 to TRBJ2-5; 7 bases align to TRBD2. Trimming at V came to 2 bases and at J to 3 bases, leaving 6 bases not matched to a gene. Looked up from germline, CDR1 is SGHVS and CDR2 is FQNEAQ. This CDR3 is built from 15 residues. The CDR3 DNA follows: TGTGCCAGCAGCTTATTGGCCGGGGGGAAAGAGACCCAGTACTTC. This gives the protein CASSLLAGGKETQYF.

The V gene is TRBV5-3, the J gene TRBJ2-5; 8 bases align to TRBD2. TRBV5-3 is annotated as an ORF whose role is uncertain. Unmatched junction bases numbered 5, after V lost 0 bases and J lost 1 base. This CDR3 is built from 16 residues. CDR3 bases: TGTGCCAGAAGCTTGGAAGTGCGGGGGGCCCAAGAGACCCAGTACTTC. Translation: CARSLEVRGAQETQYF.

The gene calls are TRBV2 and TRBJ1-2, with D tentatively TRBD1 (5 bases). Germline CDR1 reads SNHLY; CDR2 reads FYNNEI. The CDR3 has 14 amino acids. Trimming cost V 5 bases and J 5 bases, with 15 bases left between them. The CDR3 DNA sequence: TGTGCCAGCAGTACCGGGGCGGGGGGTTATGGCTACACCTTC. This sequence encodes CASSTGAGGYGYTF.

CDR3 sequence (DNA): TGTGCCAGCAGCTTAGCTAGCGGGAGAAGCACCTACGAGCAGTACTTC. Translation: CASSLASGRSTYEQYF. This chain links TRBV7-8 with TRBJ2-7, with TRBD2 identical over 9 bases. Germline assignment: CDR1 SGHVS and CDR2 FQNEAQ. The CDR3 is 16 residues long. The V and J ends lost 0 bases and 2 bases, in that order; junction bases with no gene match: 5.

CDR3 in amino acids: CASSPTNTGELFF. The CDR3 DNA reads as TGTGCCAGCAGCCCTACGAACACCGGGGAGCTGTTTTTT. The genes are TRBV7-8 and TRBJ2-2; the D is unclear. This CDR3 comprises 13 residues. The germline V gene has CDR1 SGHVS and CDR2 FQNEAQ. V was trimmed by 5 bases and J by 0 bases, leaving 4 bases between them.

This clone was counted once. The CDR3 DNA reads TGTGCCATCAGTGAGGGACTAGCGATACGAAATGAGCAGTTCTTC. Translation gives CAISEGLAIRNEQFF. J is TRBJ2-1 and V is TRBV10-3, with 9 bases aligning to TRBD2. Germline-derived CDR1 and CDR2 are ENHRY and SYGVKD. There are 15 residues in the CDR3. V lost 2 bases and J lost 7; bases outside the gene matches: 6.

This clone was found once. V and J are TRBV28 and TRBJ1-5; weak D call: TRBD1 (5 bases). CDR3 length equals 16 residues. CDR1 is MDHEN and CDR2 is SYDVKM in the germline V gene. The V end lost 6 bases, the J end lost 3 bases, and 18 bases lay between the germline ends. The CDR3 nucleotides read TGTGCCAGCAGCCTCCTAGGAGGGGCCCCCAATCAGCCCCAGCATTTT. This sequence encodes CASSLLGGAPNQPQHF.

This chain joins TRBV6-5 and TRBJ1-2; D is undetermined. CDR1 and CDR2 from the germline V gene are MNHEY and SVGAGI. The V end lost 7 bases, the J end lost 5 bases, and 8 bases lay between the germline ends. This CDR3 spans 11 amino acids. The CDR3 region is CASTAGYGYTF. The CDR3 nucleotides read TGTGCCAGCACCGCAGGTTATGGCTACACCTTC.

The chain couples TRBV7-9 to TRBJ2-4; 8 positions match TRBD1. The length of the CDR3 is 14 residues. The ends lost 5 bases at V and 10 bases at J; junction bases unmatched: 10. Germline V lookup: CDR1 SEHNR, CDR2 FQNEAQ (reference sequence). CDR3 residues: CASSIGQGSGIQYF. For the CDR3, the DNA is TGTGCCAGCAGCATCGGACAGGGTTCTGGGATTCAGTACTTC.

This CDR3 is CASSQGADQETQYF. The CDR3 DNA sequence: TGTGCCAGCAGCCAAGGAGCCGACCAAGAGACCCAGTACTTC. The chain uses TRBV4-2 and TRBJ2-5; no clear D. There are 14 residues in the CDR3. The V gene lost 1 base and the J gene lost 0 bases, with 6 bases spanning the gap. The germline CDR1 and CDR2 sequences are LGHNA and YNFKEQ.

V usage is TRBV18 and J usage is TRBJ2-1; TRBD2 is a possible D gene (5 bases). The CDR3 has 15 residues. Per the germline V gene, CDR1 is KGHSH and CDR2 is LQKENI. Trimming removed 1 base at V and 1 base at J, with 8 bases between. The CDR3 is CASSPRETSYNEQFF. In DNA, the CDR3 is TGTGCCAGCTCACCACGGGAGACTTCCTACAATGAGCAGTTCTTC.

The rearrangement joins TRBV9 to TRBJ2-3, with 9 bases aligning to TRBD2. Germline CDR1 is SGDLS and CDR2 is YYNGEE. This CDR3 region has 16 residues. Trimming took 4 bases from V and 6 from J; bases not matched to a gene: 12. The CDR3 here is CASSPLAGADRDTQYF. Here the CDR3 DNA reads TGTGCCAGCAGCCCGTTAGCGGGGGCCGACCGCGATACGCAGTATTTT.

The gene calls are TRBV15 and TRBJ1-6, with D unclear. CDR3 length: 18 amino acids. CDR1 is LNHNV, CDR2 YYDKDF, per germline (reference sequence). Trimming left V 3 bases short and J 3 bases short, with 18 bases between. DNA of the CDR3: TGTGCCACCAGCAGCCCCTCGGCGGTGCACAACTATAATTCACCCCTCCACTTT. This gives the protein CATSSPSAVHNYNSPLHF.

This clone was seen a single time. The CDR3: CASSQDQRGPEQYF. Written as DNA, the CDR3 is TGCGCCAGCAGCCAAGATCAAAGGGGTCCCGAGCAGTACTTC. The V and J genes are TRBV4-1 and TRBJ2-7; D is perhaps TRBD1 (5 bases). Germline lookup yields CDR1 MGHRA and CDR2 YSYEKL. The CDR3 runs 14 residues. V dropped 0 bases and J dropped 6 bases, with 12 bases sitting between them.

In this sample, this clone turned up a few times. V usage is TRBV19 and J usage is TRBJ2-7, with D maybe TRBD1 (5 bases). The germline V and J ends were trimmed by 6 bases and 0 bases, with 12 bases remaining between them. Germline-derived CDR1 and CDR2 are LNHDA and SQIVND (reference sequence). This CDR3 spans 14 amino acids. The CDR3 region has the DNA TGTGCCAGTAGCCGTTGGGGCAGCTCCTACGAGCAGTACTTC. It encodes CASSRWGSSYEQYF.

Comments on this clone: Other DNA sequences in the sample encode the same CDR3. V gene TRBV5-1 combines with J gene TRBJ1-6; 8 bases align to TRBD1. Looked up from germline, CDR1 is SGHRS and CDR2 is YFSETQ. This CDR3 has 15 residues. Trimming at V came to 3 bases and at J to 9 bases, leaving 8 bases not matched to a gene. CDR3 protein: CASSSKGQGGSPLHF. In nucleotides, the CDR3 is TGCGCCAGCAGCTCGAAAGGACAGGGAGGTTCACCCCTCCACTTT.

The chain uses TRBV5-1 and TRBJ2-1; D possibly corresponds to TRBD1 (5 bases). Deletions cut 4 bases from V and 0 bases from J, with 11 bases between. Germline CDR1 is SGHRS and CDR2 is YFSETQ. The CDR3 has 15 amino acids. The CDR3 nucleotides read TGCGCCAGCAGCCCAGCCGACAGCTCCTACAATGAGCAGTTCTTC. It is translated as CASSPADSSYNEQFF.

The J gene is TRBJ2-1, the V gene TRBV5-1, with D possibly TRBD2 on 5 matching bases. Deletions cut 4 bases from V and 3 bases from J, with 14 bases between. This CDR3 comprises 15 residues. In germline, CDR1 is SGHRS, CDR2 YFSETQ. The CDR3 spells CASSTASPFYNEQFF. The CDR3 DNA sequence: TGCGCCAGCAGCACCGCTAGCCCCTTCTACAATGAGCAGTTCTTC. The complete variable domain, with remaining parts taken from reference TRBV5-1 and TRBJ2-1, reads KAGVTQTPRYLIKTRGQQVTLSCSPISGHRSVSWYQQTPGQGLQFLFEYFSETQRNKGNFPGRFSGRQFSNSRSEMNVSTLELGDSALYLCASSTASPFYNEQFFGPGTRLTVL.

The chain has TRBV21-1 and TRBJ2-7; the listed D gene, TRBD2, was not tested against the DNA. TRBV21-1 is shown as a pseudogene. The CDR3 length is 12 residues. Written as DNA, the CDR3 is TGTGCCAGCAACAAACCGGCCTACGAGCAGTACTTC. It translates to CASNKPAYEQYF.

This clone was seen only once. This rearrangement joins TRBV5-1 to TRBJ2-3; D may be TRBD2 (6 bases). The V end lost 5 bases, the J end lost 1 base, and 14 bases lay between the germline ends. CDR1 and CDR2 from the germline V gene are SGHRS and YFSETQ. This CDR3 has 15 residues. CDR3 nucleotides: TGCGCCAGCAGGTCCGATTGGAGGGGCACAGATACGCAGTATTTT. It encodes CASRSDWRGTDTQYF.

CDR3 region: CASRQGYSNQPQHF. The CDR3 DNA reads TGTGCCAGCAGACAGGGCTATAGCAATCAGCCCCAGCATTTT. The gene calls are TRBV28 and TRBJ1-5, with a tentative D call TRBD1 (6 bases). CDR1 and CDR2 (germline): MDHEN, SYDVKM. The CDR3 sequence is 14 residues long. V lost 6 bases and J lost 0, with 9 bases in between.

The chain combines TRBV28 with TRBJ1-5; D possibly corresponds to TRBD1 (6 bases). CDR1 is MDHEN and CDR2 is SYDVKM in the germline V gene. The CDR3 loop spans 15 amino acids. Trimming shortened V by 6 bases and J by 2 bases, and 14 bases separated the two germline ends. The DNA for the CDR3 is TGTGCCAGCAGGCGCCCACAGGGAGGCAATCAGCCCCAGCATTTT. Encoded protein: CASRRPQGGNQPQHF. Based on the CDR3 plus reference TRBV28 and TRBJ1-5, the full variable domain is DVKVTQSSRYLVKRTGEKVFLECVQDMDHENMFWYRQDPGLGLRLIYFSYDVKMKEKGDIPEGYSVSREKKERFSLILESASTNQTSMYLCASRRPQGGNQPQHFGDGTRLSIL.

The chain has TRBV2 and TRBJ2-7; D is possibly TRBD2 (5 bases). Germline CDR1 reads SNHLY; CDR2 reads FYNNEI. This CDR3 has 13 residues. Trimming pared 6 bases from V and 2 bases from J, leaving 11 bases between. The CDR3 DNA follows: TGTGCCAGCAGGGAGGACGGGGCCTACGAGCAGTACGTC. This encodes CASREDGAYEQYV.